The source of this T cell receptor beta chain is a study of response to subunit inactivated influenza vaccine (dated by TCRdb to the late 2010s). Concerning the study at large: Deep quantitative T cell receptor repertoire profiling was used in the study to track responses to a trivalent subunit inactivated influenza vaccine. Results and caveats for the whole study, not just this receptor: The authors proposed that each seasonal influenza vaccination may bring in only a limited number of new T cells.

In the germline V gene, CDR1 corresponds to MNHNS and CDR2 to SASEGT. The germline V and J ends show losses of 2 bases and 5 bases respectively, and no gene match explains 7 bases of the junction. There are 16 amino acids in the CDR3, from cysteine to phenylalanine inclusive. Just CDR3 DNA is preserved here, 48 bases in frame from base 1. Library generation was performed with RT-PCR. Sequencing relied on an Illumina HiSeq 2500. The public reads were quality trimmed at Q25 with fastp and then assembled into clones with MiXCR by TCRdb, keeping productive beta chains. Entries that share a CDR3 protein sequence are merged under the most common genes and DNA. This sample has some 500,000 distinct CDR3 sequences in its table, and 16% of those were observed once. The ten biggest clones cover 3% of the sample. This clonotype was seen a handful of times. What antigen it recognizes has not been identified. Base qualities are not at hand, and no much larger clone is one base apart.

The clonotype originates from a man aged 50 to 69 who received an inactivated influenza vaccine. Donor details come from another sample of the same person, matched by shared clones. In this chain, TRBV6-1 is recombined with TRBJ2-5; 11 central nucleotides agree with TRBD2. The sequences come from CD4+ T cells sorted from PBMCs, collected around 25 months after vaccination. The DNA sequence reads TGTGCCAGCAGTGAATCACTAGCGGGAGTTCGGGAGACCCAGTACTTC. Its translation reads: CASSESLAGVRETQYF.